These 16 T cell receptor beta chains were all obtained from the same sample, sequenced in a study of tumor-infiltrating lymphocytes in glioblastoma multiforme. TCRB libraries came from RNA via three nested multiplex PCR rounds. TCRdb analysed the multiplex PCR reads with MiXCR anew, one entry per CDR3 protein. The data show about 10,000 distinct CDR3 sequences, 60% to 75% seen once. Sequenced material: brain tumor tissue. The receptors shown here come from a male donor with glioblastoma.

This clonotype was counted a single time. This chain joins TRBV20-1 and TRBJ2-1; no firm D call. Germline CDR1 reads DFQATT; CDR2 reads SNEGSKA (reference sequence). The CDR3 runs to 11 residues. Trimming cost V 6 bases and J 3 bases, with 6 bases left between them. This CDR3 is CSASSYNEQFF. The CDR3 region has the DNA TGCAGTGCGTCTAGCTACAATGAGCAGTTCTTC.

Note on this clonotype: A much larger clone lies one base from this, so it may be a read error. The missing conserved phenylalanine or tryptophan at the end of this CDR3 makes a read error likely. J is TRBJ2-2 and V is TRBV7-9; possible D gene TRBD1, 6 bases. The CDR3 covers 14 residues. The V gene lost 6 bases and the J gene lost 3 bases, with 11 bases spanning the gap. Germline V gene data show CDR1 as SEHNR and CDR2 as FQNEAQ (reference sequence). This chain's CDR3 is CASRPAGDTGELFY. The CDR3 DNA reads as TGTGCCAGCAGGCCCGCAGGGGACACCGGGGAGCTGTTTTAT.

This chain uses TRBV11-2 with TRBJ2-2; TRBD2 might be the D (7 bases). Germline V gene data show CDR1 as SGHAT and CDR2 as FQNNGV. The CDR3 sequence is 20 residues long. Trimming took off 11 bases at V and 4 bases at J, with 35 bases between the two ends. CDR3: CAGTPSFGQGLAVSTGELFF. DNA for the CDR3: TGTGCCGGCACCCCCTCATTCGGCCAGGGGCTAGCGGTAAGCACCGGGGAGCTGTTTTTT.

Concerning this clonotype itself: One junction end disagrees with the germline gene, perhaps due to a read error. The chain links TRBV6-2 or TRBV6-3 to TRBJ2-7; no clear D. Germline assignment: CDR1 MNHEY and CDR2 SVGEGT. The CDR3 is 13 amino acids. In nucleotides, the CDR3 is TGTGCCAGCAGTTACGGGCTTAACAACGAGCAGCACTTC. Amino acid sequence: CASSYGLNNEQHF.

This clonotype was seen at least ten times. The V and J genes are TRBV7-9 and TRBJ2-1; D gene ambiguous. The length of the CDR3 is 12 residues. Between the trimmed V and J ends, which lost 1 base and 8 bases, there was a span of 6 bases. Germline CDR1 reads SEHNR; CDR2 reads FQNEAQ (reference sequence). The CDR3 DNA sequence: TGTGCCAGCAGCTTAGATTGGGATGAGCAGTTCTTC. Protein: CASSLDWDEQFF.

There are many counts of this clonotype. This chain uses TRBV4-1 with TRBJ2-1; possible D gene TRBD1, 6 bases. In germline, CDR1 is MGHRA, CDR2 YSYEKL. V was trimmed by 2 bases and J by 7 bases, leaving 21 bases between them. The CDR3 is 17 residues long. The CDR3 reads CASSQNHRDQTVNEQFF. The CDR3 DNA follows: TGCGCCAGCAGCCAAAATCACAGGGACCAAACGGTTAATGAGCAGTTCTTC.

V is TRBV4-2 and J is TRBJ1-6; the match to TRBD1 covers 7 bases. Germline trimming cut 3 bases from V and 11 bases from J; bases unmatched to any gene: 7. This CDR3 has 14 amino acids. The germline V gene encodes CDR1 LGHNA and CDR2 YNFKEQ. CDR3 in amino acids: CASSHYTGVPPLHF. As DNA, the CDR3 is TGTGCCAGCAGCCATTATACAGGGGTGCCACCCCTCCACTTT.

As regards this clonotype: Its ends do not fully match the called genes, so a read error is possible. The chain employs TRBV7-8 and TRBJ2-3, with D perhaps TRBD2 (5 bases). Per germline, CDR1 SGHVS and CDR2 FQNEAQ. This CDR3 is 13 amino acids long. The CDR3 DNA reads as TGTGCCAACAGCTTTGGGAGCATAGATACGCAGTATTTT. This sequence encodes CANSFGSIDTQYF.

Turning to this clonotype: A junction boundary mismatches the germline segment, possibly from a read error. The CDR3, as DNA: TGTGCCAGCGGTGAACCGGGGGGCGGCTATGGCCACACCTTC. Translation gives CASGEPGGGYGHTF. This chain uses TRBV6-1 with TRBJ1-2, with a possible D match to TRBD1 (6 bases). The CDR3 sequence is 14 residues long. Germline CDR1 is MNHNS and CDR2 is SASEGT.

Details on this clonotype: At one boundary the junction diverges from the germline segment, which might be a read error. The V and J genes are TRBV20-1 and TRBJ2-4; 8 nucleotides line up with TRBD1. Germline CDR1 is DFQATT and CDR2 is SNEGSKA (reference sequence). The CDR3 is 19 amino acids. CDR3 amino acids: CSARDPNRGIRKAKDIQHF. CDR3 sequence (DNA): TGCAGTGCTAGAGACCCGAACAGGGGGATTCGGAAAGCCAAAGACATTCAGCACTTC.

This clonotype has ten or more counts. The CDR3 loop is CASSLGYKATVSSYEQYF. The CDR3 DNA sequence: TGTGCCAGCAGCTTAGGGTACAAGGCAACAGTAAGCTCCTACGAGCAGTACTTC. The rearrangement links TRBV7-8 to TRBJ2-7; D ambiguous. The CDR3 length is 18 residues. Between the trimmed V and J ends, which lost 1 base and 0 bases, there was a span of 19 bases. Germline CDR1 and CDR2: SGHVS and FQNEAQ. The variable domain in full, completed from reference TRBV7-8 and TRBJ2-7, reads GAGVSQSPRYKVAKRGQDVALRCDPISGHVSLFWYQQALGQGPEFLTYFQNEAQLDKSGLPSDRFFAERPEGSVSTLKIQRTQQEDSAVYLCASSLGYKATVSSYEQYFGPGTRLTVT.

A note on this clonotype: No DNA is shown, since the ends of the CDR3 on it are uncertain; the CDR3 is the one TCRdb lists. This chain's CDR3 is CSADRLPYGCTF. This sequence joins TRBV20-1 and TRBJ1-2; the DNA was not compared with TRBD1, the D call given in the table. Per germline, CDR1 DFQATT and CDR2 SNEGSKA (reference sequence). 12 amino acids form the CDR3, both terminal residues included.

A remark on this clonotype: At one of its ends the junction is not consistent with the germline gene, which may arise from a read error. V usage is TRBV5-5 and J usage is TRBJ1-5, with 7 bases aligning to TRBD1. In germline, CDR1 is SGHKS, CDR2 YYEKEE (reference sequence). The CDR3 covers 15 residues. The CDR3 protein is CASSLVGGGGQPQHF. Here the CDR3 DNA reads TGTGCCAGCAGCTTGGTCGGAGGGGGCGGTCAGCCGCAGCATTTT.

Only a few counts were recorded for this clonotype. The chain joins TRBV10-3 to TRBJ2-3, with D possibly being TRBD2 (6 bases). CDR1 is ENHRY and CDR2 is SYGVKD in the germline V gene. This CDR3 contains 18 residues. V was shortened by 3 bases and J by 1 base, with 20 bases between the two germline ends. CDR3 protein: CAISESSGASFRTDTQYF. DNA for the CDR3: TGTGCCATCAGTGAAAGTAGCGGAGCATCCTTTCGCACAGATACGCAGTATTTT.

Of note for this clonotype: The junction shows a germline mismatch at one end, possibly a read error. The chain has TRBV6-2 or TRBV6-3 and TRBJ1-5, with unresolved D. CDR1 MNHEY and CDR2 SVGEGT come from the germline V gene. The CDR3 runs to 12 residues. The CDR3 nucleotides read TGTGCCACGGGATATAGCAACCAGCCCGAGCATTTT. It codes for CATGYSNQPEHF.

With respect to this clonotype: At one boundary the junction diverges from the germline segment, which might be a read error. The chain combines TRBV7-2 with TRBJ2-1; D is ambiguous. The CDR3 sequence is 11 residues long. Germline loops: CDR1 SGHTA, CDR2 FQGNSA. The CDR3 DNA is TGTGTCAGCAGCTTCACCCTAGAGCAGTTCTTC. As protein: CVSSFTLEQFF.